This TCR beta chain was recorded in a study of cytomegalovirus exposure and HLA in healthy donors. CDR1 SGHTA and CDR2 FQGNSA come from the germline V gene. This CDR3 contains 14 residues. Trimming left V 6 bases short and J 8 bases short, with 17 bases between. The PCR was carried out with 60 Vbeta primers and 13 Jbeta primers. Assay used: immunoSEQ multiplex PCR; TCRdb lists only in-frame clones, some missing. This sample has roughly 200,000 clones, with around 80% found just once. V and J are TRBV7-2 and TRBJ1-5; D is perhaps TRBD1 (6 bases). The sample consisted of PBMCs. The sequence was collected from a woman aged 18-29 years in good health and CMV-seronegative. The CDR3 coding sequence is TGTGCCAGCAGGGGAGGGGGAATGAGCGAGCCCCAGCATTTT. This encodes CASRGGGMSEPQHF.